The T cell receptor (beta chain) described here comes from a study of beta chain features in type 1 diabetes. About the research overall: Investigators examined nearly 110,000,000 sorted cells across all samples.

Trimming left V 6 bases short and J 3 bases short, with 12 bases between. This CDR3 comprises 13 residues. Germline CDR1 reads SGDLS; CDR2 reads YYNGEE. The isolated RNA, all of it, was reverse transcribed, so expressed TCRB transcripts were what got sequenced. Read counts averaged roughly 3.5 million for samples of naive, central memory and regulatory T cells. The protocol was immunoSEQ multiplex PCR, while the TCRdb copy is restricted to in-frame clones and leaves out a portion. Of around 340,000 clones detected, approximately 9.7% appear once; the ten largest clones hold approximately 1%. This clone was detected a few times. Antigen specificity is unknown. Study-wide results and limits: Unsettled here was the matter of whether HLA type influences TCRB rearrangement. For Type 1 diabetes patients, all four CD4+ subsets carried TCRB CDR3s that were moderately but significantly shorter.

This chain links TRBV9 with TRBJ1-1; TRBD1 is a possible D gene (6 bases). This clonotype was sampled from a young man with type 1 diabetes. Sequenced input: central memory CD4+ T cells from blood. In DNA form, the CDR3 reads TGTGCCAGCACGGGAAGGGGGGACACTGAAGCTTTCTTT. It codes for CASTGRGDTEAFF. The whole variable domain, filled in from reference TRBV9 and TRBJ1-1, reads DSGVTQTPKHLITATGQRVTLRCSPRSGDLSVYWYQQSLDQGLQFLIQYYNGEERAKGNILERFSAQQFPDLHSELNLSSLELGDSALYFCASTGRGDTEAFFGQGTRLTVV.